A selection of T cell receptor beta chains follows, all from one sample in a study of T cell responses to AZD1222 COVID-19 vaccine. Sequencing was performed with immunoSEQ multiplex PCR; in TCRdb, only in-frame clones are kept and a portion is missing. The sample holds about 160,000 clones; 94% are singletons and the top ten take 5.1%. The sequenced sample was peripheral blood, obtained 28 days after the second AZD1222 dose. The receptor source for this set is an adult who received the AZD1222 COVID-19 vaccine. Each CDR3 is given with its conserved first and last residue.

cdr3_aa cdr3_length j_call v_call
CASSVGGQGSYEQYF 15 TRBJ2-7 TRBV9
CATSRDLQRGYGYTF 15 TRBJ1-2 TRBV15
CASSLRDGGEQYF 13 TRBJ2-7 TRBV7-9
CAWRALGTSGIAYNEQFF 18 TRBJ2-1 TRBV30
CAISEPPSKAGYTF 14 TRBJ1-2 TRBV10-3
CASSNGGISQETQYF 15 TRBJ2-5 TRBV5-1
CASSLASSGRSGELFF 16 TRBJ2-2 TRBV7-2
CASSPRLAGGHNEQFF 16 TRBJ2-1 TRBV27
CASSFGKQIFYEQYF 15 TRBJ2-7 TRBV7-2
CASSVEGKGYTF 12 TRBJ1-2 TRBV9
CASSHRTWTGRNEQFF 16 TRBJ2-1 TRBV3-1/TRBV3-2
CASSWSGQGGSPLHF 15 TRBJ1-6 TRBV19
CASSKHGTGASDSNQPQHF 19 TRBJ1-5 TRBV21-1
CASSWTSGRADTQYF 15 TRBJ2-3 TRBV6-2/TRBV6-3
CASSLDRTGWDGNQPQHF 18 TRBJ1-5 TRBV11-3
CASSEREQDNYGYTF 15 TRBJ1-2 TRBV2
CASSPQYVDNEQFF 14 TRBJ2-1 TRBV9
CASSGLAGEQYF 12 TRBJ2-7 TRBV2
CASSLGSGNTGELFF 15 TRBJ2-2 TRBV7-3
CASSLEGHAYGYTF 14 TRBJ1-2 TRBV5-1
CASSLALGGPAEKLFF 16 TRBJ1-4 TRBV7-9
CASTHLRTGGSGELFF 16 TRBJ2-2 TRBV11-2
CASSFSGVGETQYF 14 TRBJ2-5 TRBV7-2
CSVELAGGRVGEQFF 15 TRBJ2-1 TRBV29-1
CSASGLAGGYNEQFF 15 TRBJ2-1 TRBV20-1
CASSQLLAGGADTQYF 16 TRBJ2-3 TRBV4-2
CASSEGLAGSMGEQFF 16 TRBJ2-1 TRBV2
CASSQDLGTGIVLTQYF 17 TRBJ2-5 TRBV4-3
CAGGYSYNEQFF 12 TRBJ2-1 TRBV30
CASSRGPPLSGSNLAKNIQYF 21 TRBJ2-4 TRBV2
CATSRDQGAYEQYF 14 TRBJ2-7 TRBV15
CASSLAHRVNQPQHF 15 TRBJ1-5 TRBV7-2
CASSFHRENYGYTF 14 TRBJ1-2 TRBV7-3
CASIEGGLGNTIYF 14 TRBJ1-3 TRBV21-1
CASSLATSGFETQYF 15 TRBJ2-5 TRBV5-1
CASSKLDVYGYTF 13 TRBJ1-2 TRBV5-1
CATSEDKQGYTF 12 TRBJ1-2 TRBV24-1
CASSPGQEQHYGYTF 15 TRBJ1-2 TRBV7-6
CASSQVRERGKGYTF 15 TRBJ1-2 TRBV3-1/TRBV3-2
CASSLAGALSYNEQFF 16 TRBJ2-1 TRBV5-4
CAISPTGEGYTF 12 TRBJ1-2 TRBV10-3
CASSQAGRGGSNQPQHF 17 TRBJ1-5 TRBV4-1
CASSPLVGNYGYTF 14 TRBJ1-2 TRBV18
CASSVGSSGTYNEQFF 16 TRBJ2-1 TRBV9
CASSQDTRPPLTYEQYF 17 TRBJ2-7 TRBV4-1